Listed below are T cell receptor beta chains from one sample, sequenced in a study of CD8 T cells in Susac syndrome. TCRdb reanalysed the immunoSEQ multiplex PCR reads using MiXCR and keeps one entry per CDR3 protein. This sample has 90,000 to 150,000 distinct CDR3 sequences; 85% to 95% occur once, and the top ten carry 0.093%. The material sequenced was CD4+ T cells from PBMCs. These receptors were taken from a human donor with multiple sclerosis. Each CDR3 is given with its conserved first and last residue. A D gene is named only where the DNA matches it firmly. Rows give clone size only sometimes, using once, few, many, or a class for an expanded clone.

CDR3aa: CSARRGVSNQPQHF
CDR3nt: TGCAGTGCTAGAAGGGGAGTGAGCAATCAGCCCCAGCATTTT
d_gene: .
abundance: .
v_gene: TRBV20-1
j_gene: TRBJ1-5

CDR3aa: CASSRGLAETQYF
CDR3nt: TGTGCCAGCAGCCGGGGACTAGCGGAGACCCAGTACTTC
d_gene: TRBD2
abundance: few
v_gene: TRBV5-4
j_gene: TRBJ2-5

CDR3aa: CSASPASGVNNEQFF
CDR3nt: TGCAGTGCATCCCCGGCTAGCGGTGTTAACAATGAGCAGTTCTTC
d_gene: TRBD2
abundance: once
v_gene: TRBV20-1
j_gene: TRBJ2-1

CDR3aa: CASRWEGHPNTEAFF
CDR3nt: TGTGCCAGCAGGTGGGAGGGACACCCGAACACTGAAGCTTTCTTT
d_gene: .
abundance: .
v_gene: TRBV6-2/TRBV6-3
j_gene: TRBJ1-1

CDR3aa: CASRALTGTGELFF
CDR3nt: TGTGCCAGCAGAGCCCTGACAGGGACCGGGGAGCTGTTTTTT
d_gene: TRBD1
abundance: .
v_gene: TRBV12-3/TRBV12-4
j_gene: TRBJ2-2

CDR3aa: CASSWGTGDSLNGYTF
CDR3nt: TGTGCCAGCAGCTGGGGGACAGGGGATTCTCTGAATGGCTACACCTTC
d_gene: TRBD1
abundance: once
v_gene: TRBV5-6
j_gene: TRBJ1-2

CDR3aa: CASSLLPTTMGEAFF
CDR3nt: TGTGCCAGCAGCCTCCTTCCAACGACCATGGGTGAAGCTTTCTTT
d_gene: .
abundance: .
v_gene: TRBV7-9
j_gene: TRBJ1-1

CDR3aa: CASSPNFTGNTIYF
CDR3nt: TGTGCCAGCAGCCCCAACTTCACTGGAAACACCATATATTTT
d_gene: .
abundance: once
v_gene: TRBV7-9
j_gene: TRBJ1-3

CDR3aa: CATSRGRNQETQYF
CDR3nt: TGTGCCACCAGCAGGGGACGGAACCAAGAGACCCAGTACTTC
d_gene: .
abundance: .
v_gene: TRBV15
j_gene: TRBJ2-5

CDR3aa: CASSETMWGTPGRETQYF
CDR3nt: TGTGCCAGCAGTGAAACGATGTGGGGAACCCCGGGTAGAGAGACCCAGTACTTC
d_gene: .
abundance: once
v_gene: TRBV6-1
j_gene: TRBJ2-5

CDR3aa: CAISELGWGLDNSPLHF
CDR3nt: TGTGCCATCAGTGAGTTGGGGTGGGGGCTGGATAATTCACCCCTCCACTTT
d_gene: .
abundance: once
v_gene: TRBV10-3
j_gene: TRBJ1-6

CDR3aa: CAIRGPESNQPQHF
CDR3nt: TGTGCCATCAGGGGACCTGAGAGCAATCAGCCCCAGCATTTT
d_gene: .
abundance: .
v_gene: TRBV10-3
j_gene: TRBJ1-5

CDR3aa: CASSLRLAGPPDTQYF
CDR3nt: TGTGCCAGCAGCTTAAGGCTAGCGGGCCCTCCAGATACGCAGTATTTT
d_gene: TRBD2
abundance: few
v_gene: TRBV7-2
j_gene: TRBJ2-3

CDR3aa: CASSIAGGSSYNEQFF
CDR3nt: TGTGCCAGTAGTATAGCTGGCGGGAGCTCCTACAATGAGCAGTTCTTC
d_gene: TRBD2
abundance: .
v_gene: TRBV19
j_gene: TRBJ2-1

CDR3aa: CASSPTSKGYTGELFF
CDR3nt: TGTGCCAGCAGCCCAACATCCAAGGGGTACACCGGGGAGCTGTTTTTT
d_gene: .
abundance: .
v_gene: TRBV3-1
j_gene: TRBJ2-2

CDR3aa: CAWSGGQGMQYF
CDR3nt: TGTGCCTGGAGCGGGGGACAGGGGATGCAGTATTTT
d_gene: TRBD1
abundance: .
v_gene: TRBV30
j_gene: TRBJ2-3

CDR3aa: CASSQISGGAGTQYF
CDR3nt: TGTGCCAGCAGCCAAATTAGCGGGGGGGCCGGGACCCAGTACTTC
d_gene: TRBD2
abundance: .
v_gene: TRBV3-1
j_gene: TRBJ2-5

CDR3aa: CASSLGGPTNEKLFF
CDR3nt: TGTGCCAGCAGCTTAGGGGGCCCGACTAATGAAAAACTGTTTTTT
d_gene: .
abundance: .
v_gene: TRBV7-8
j_gene: TRBJ1-4

CDR3aa: CSARDRTAGTNHGSPLHF
CDR3nt: TGCAGTGCTAGAGATCGGACGGCGGGGACGAACCATGGTTCACCCCTCCACTTT
d_gene: .
abundance: .
v_gene: TRBV20-1
j_gene: TRBJ1-6

CDR3aa: CASSPLQGLSSGNTIYF
CDR3nt: TGTGCCAGCTCACCACTCCAGGGCCTTAGCTCTGGAAACACCATATATTTT
d_gene: .
abundance: .
v_gene: TRBV18
j_gene: TRBJ1-3

CDR3aa: CASSLVQGPDTQYF
CDR3nt: TGCGCCAGCAGCTTAGTACAGGGGCCAGATACGCAGTATTTT
d_gene: TRBD1
abundance: .
v_gene: TRBV5-1
j_gene: TRBJ2-3

CDR3aa: CASSPLEAVRTQYF
CDR3nt: TGTGCCAGCAGTCCCCTGGAAGCCGTTAGGACCCAGTACTTC
d_gene: .
abundance: .
v_gene: TRBV6-2/TRBV6-3
j_gene: TRBJ2-5

CDR3aa: CASSPSVRTGGPLHF
CDR3nt: TGCGCCAGCAGCCCGTCCGTGCGTACCGGAGGACCCCTCCACTTT
d_gene: .
abundance: .
v_gene: TRBV5-1
j_gene: TRBJ1-6

CDR3aa: CASSSGYNSPLHF
CDR3nt: TGTGCCAGCAGTTCCGGGTATAATTCACCCCTCCACTTT
d_gene: .
abundance: .
v_gene: TRBV28
j_gene: TRBJ1-6

CDR3aa: CASSEAQLAGQGSDTQYF
CDR3nt: TGTGCCAGCAGCGAGGCCCAATTAGCGGGACAGGGATCAGATACGCAGTATTTT
d_gene: .
abundance: .
v_gene: TRBV9
j_gene: TRBJ2-3

CDR3aa: CASSSTPAASEQYF
CDR3nt: TGTGCCAGCAGCTCCACCCCTGCCGCGAGCGAGCAGTACTTC
d_gene: .
abundance: .
v_gene: TRBV7-3
j_gene: TRBJ2-7

CDR3aa: CASSEGLAGSYEQYF
CDR3nt: TGTGCCAGCAGCGAGGGACTAGCGGGATCCTACGAGCAGTACTTC
d_gene: TRBD2
abundance: .
v_gene: TRBV9
j_gene: TRBJ2-7

CDR3aa: CASSSVTTRGRNEQFF
CDR3nt: TGTGCCAGCAGTTCCGTGACTACGCGGGGGAGGAATGAGCAGTTCTTC
d_gene: TRBD2
abundance: .
v_gene: TRBV12-3/TRBV12-4
j_gene: TRBJ2-1

CDR3aa: CSATQGEGQPQHF
CDR3nt: TGCAGCGCTACACAGGGAGAAGGTCAGCCCCAGCATTTT
d_gene: .
abundance: .
v_gene: TRBV29-1
j_gene: TRBJ1-5

CDR3aa: CASSQFDRGETEAFF
CDR3nt: TGTGCCAGCAGTCAATTCGACAGGGGGGAGACTGAAGCTTTCTTT
d_gene: TRBD1
abundance: .
v_gene: TRBV12-3/TRBV12-4
j_gene: TRBJ1-1

CDR3aa: CASSLKSYYEQYF
CDR3nt: TGTGCCAGCAGTTTAAAATCATACTACGAGCAGTACTTC
d_gene: .
abundance: .
v_gene: TRBV28
j_gene: TRBJ2-7

CDR3aa: CAWRILGQGAHSGNTIYF
CDR3nt: TGTGCCTGGAGAATCCTGGGACAGGGTGCCCACTCTGGAAACACCATATATTTT
d_gene: TRBD1
abundance: .
v_gene: TRBV30
j_gene: TRBJ1-3

CDR3aa: CASSQGGNNQPQHF
CDR3nt: TGCGCCAGCAGCCAAGGAGGGAACAATCAGCCCCAGCATTTT
d_gene: .
abundance: .
v_gene: TRBV4-1
j_gene: TRBJ1-5

CDR3aa: CASSSGQRGLGQPQHF
CDR3nt: TGTGCCAGCAGCTCGGGACAAAGGGGGCTAGGACAGCCCCAGCATTTT
d_gene: TRBD1
abundance: .
v_gene: TRBV7-2
j_gene: TRBJ1-5

CDR3aa: CASSLDGGGGNQPQHF
CDR3nt: TGCGCCAGCAGCTTGGACGGTGGGGGGGGGAATCAGCCCCAGCATTTT
d_gene: .
abundance: .
v_gene: TRBV5-1
j_gene: TRBJ1-5

CDR3aa: CSAQRGARETQYF
CDR3nt: TGCAGTGCCCAGCGGGGGGCCAGAGAGACCCAGTACTTC
d_gene: TRBD2
abundance: .
v_gene: TRBV20-1
j_gene: TRBJ2-5

CDR3aa: CSARGDRVSYEQYF
CDR3nt: TGCAGTGCTAGGGGGGACAGGGTCTCCTACGAGCAGTACTTC
d_gene: TRBD1
abundance: .
v_gene: TRBV20-1
j_gene: TRBJ2-7

CDR3aa: CSVEGGRSGNTIYF
CDR3nt: TGCAGCGTTGAAGGGGGCAGGAGTGGAAACACCATATATTTT
d_gene: .
abundance: .
v_gene: TRBV29-1
j_gene: TRBJ1-3

CDR3aa: CASSQGRGSQPQHF
CDR3nt: TGTGCCAGCAGCCAAGGAAGGGGAAGTCAGCCCCAGCATTTT
d_gene: .
abundance: .
v_gene: TRBV3-1
j_gene: TRBJ1-5

CDR3aa: CASSLGQGPIHF
CDR3nt: TGTGCCAGCAGCTTGGGACAGGGGCCGATCCACTTT
d_gene: TRBD1
abundance: .
v_gene: TRBV7-3
j_gene: TRBJ1-6

CDR3aa: CASSLDSRMNTEAFF
CDR3nt: TGCGCCAGCAGCTTGGATAGCCGGATGAACACTGAAGCTTTCTTT
d_gene: .
abundance: .
v_gene: TRBV5-1
j_gene: TRBJ1-1

CDR3aa: CASTNPRGVRTEAFF
CDR3nt: TGTGCCAGCACCAATCCCCGGGGAGTGAGGACTGAAGCTTTCTTT
d_gene: .
abundance: .
v_gene: TRBV28
j_gene: TRBJ1-1

CDR3aa: CASSPGGTKNIQYF
CDR3nt: TGTGCCAGCAGTCCAGGAGGGACCAAAAACATTCAGTACTTC
d_gene: .
abundance: .
v_gene: TRBV11-2
j_gene: TRBJ2-4

CDR3aa: CASSQGAVRTSGFAQYF
CDR3nt: TGCGCCAGCAGCCAAGGAGCCGTCCGGACTAGCGGGTTCGCGCAGTACTTC
d_gene: TRBD2
abundance: .
v_gene: TRBV4-1
j_gene: TRBJ2-7

CDR3aa: CASSGGERQPQHF
CDR3nt: TGTGCCAGCAGTGGTGGGGAGAGGCAGCCCCAGCATTTT
d_gene: .
abundance: .
v_gene: TRBV2
j_gene: TRBJ1-5

CDR3aa: CASSLTHEGRQPQHF
CDR3nt: TGTGCCAGCAGCTTAACCCATGAAGGAAGACAGCCCCAGCATTTT
d_gene: .
abundance: .
v_gene: TRBV7-8
j_gene: TRBJ1-5

CDR3aa: CASTDGIDTGELFF
CDR3nt: TGTGCCTCAACCGACGGGATCGACACCGGGGAGCTGTTTTTT
d_gene: .
abundance: .
v_gene: TRBV10-3
j_gene: TRBJ2-2

CDR3aa: CSATAPYNYGYTF
CDR3nt: TGCAGTGCTACCGCCCCATATAACTATGGCTACACCTTC
d_gene: .
abundance: .
v_gene: TRBV20-1
j_gene: TRBJ1-2

CDR3aa: CASSERNGGYSPLHF
CDR3nt: TGTGCCAGCAGTGAAAGGAACGGGGGATATTCACCCCTCCACTTT
d_gene: .
abundance: once
v_gene: TRBV6-1
j_gene: TRBJ1-6

CDR3aa: CSARPFGTPNSNQPQHF
CDR3nt: TGCAGTGCTAGACCTTTCGGGACACCGAATAGCAATCAGCCCCAGCATTTT
d_gene: .
abundance: .
v_gene: TRBV20-1
j_gene: TRBJ1-5

CDR3aa: CSAIPSGGRDTQYF
CDR3nt: TGCAGTGCTATCCCTAGCGGGGGAAGGGATACGCAGTATTTT
d_gene: TRBD2
abundance: .
v_gene: TRBV20-1
j_gene: TRBJ2-3

CDR3aa: CAWSVTVGAGENTIYF
CDR3nt: TGTGCCTGGAGTGTAACGGTCGGAGCTGGGGAAAACACCATATATTTT
d_gene: .
abundance: .
v_gene: TRBV30
j_gene: TRBJ1-3

CDR3aa: CSAPEMSRGAWNTEAFF
CDR3nt: TGCAGTGCCCCGGAGATGTCAAGGGGCGCTTGGAATACTGAAGCTTTCTTT
d_gene: .
abundance: .
v_gene: TRBV20-1
j_gene: TRBJ1-1

CDR3aa: CASSPGRLNTEAFF
CDR3nt: TGTGCCAGCTCACCAGGGCGCCTGAACACTGAAGCTTTCTTT
d_gene: .
abundance: few
v_gene: TRBV18
j_gene: TRBJ1-1

CDR3aa: CAWRQGMNTEAFF
CDR3nt: TGTGCCTGGAGACAGGGGATGAACACTGAAGCTTTCTTT
d_gene: TRBD1
abundance: .
v_gene: TRBV30
j_gene: TRBJ1-1

CDR3aa: CASSQGGVVGRGYNEQFF
CDR3nt: TGTGCCAGCAGCCAAGGAGGGGTGGTAGGCAGGGGCTACAATGAGCAGTTCTTC
d_gene: .
abundance: .
v_gene: TRBV5-4
j_gene: TRBJ2-1

CDR3aa: CASSQDTGGLTF
CDR3nt: TGCGCCAGCAGCCAAGACACAGGGGGCTTGACTTTC
d_gene: TRBD1
abundance: .
v_gene: TRBV5-1
j_gene: TRBJ2-6

CDR3aa: CASSEEVNYGYTF
CDR3nt: TGTGCCAGCAGTGAGGAGGTAAACTATGGCTACACCTTC
d_gene: .
abundance: .
v_gene: TRBV2
j_gene: TRBJ1-2

CDR3aa: CASSYRDTEAFF
CDR3nt: TGTGCCAGCAGTTACAGGGACACTGAAGCTTTCTTT
d_gene: .
abundance: .
v_gene: TRBV7-2
j_gene: TRBJ1-1

CDR3aa: CASSQDLRGGEETQYF
CDR3nt: TGCGCCAGCAGCCAAGATTTACGGGGGGGGGAAGAGACCCAGTACTTC
d_gene: TRBD2
abundance: .
v_gene: TRBV4-3
j_gene: TRBJ2-5